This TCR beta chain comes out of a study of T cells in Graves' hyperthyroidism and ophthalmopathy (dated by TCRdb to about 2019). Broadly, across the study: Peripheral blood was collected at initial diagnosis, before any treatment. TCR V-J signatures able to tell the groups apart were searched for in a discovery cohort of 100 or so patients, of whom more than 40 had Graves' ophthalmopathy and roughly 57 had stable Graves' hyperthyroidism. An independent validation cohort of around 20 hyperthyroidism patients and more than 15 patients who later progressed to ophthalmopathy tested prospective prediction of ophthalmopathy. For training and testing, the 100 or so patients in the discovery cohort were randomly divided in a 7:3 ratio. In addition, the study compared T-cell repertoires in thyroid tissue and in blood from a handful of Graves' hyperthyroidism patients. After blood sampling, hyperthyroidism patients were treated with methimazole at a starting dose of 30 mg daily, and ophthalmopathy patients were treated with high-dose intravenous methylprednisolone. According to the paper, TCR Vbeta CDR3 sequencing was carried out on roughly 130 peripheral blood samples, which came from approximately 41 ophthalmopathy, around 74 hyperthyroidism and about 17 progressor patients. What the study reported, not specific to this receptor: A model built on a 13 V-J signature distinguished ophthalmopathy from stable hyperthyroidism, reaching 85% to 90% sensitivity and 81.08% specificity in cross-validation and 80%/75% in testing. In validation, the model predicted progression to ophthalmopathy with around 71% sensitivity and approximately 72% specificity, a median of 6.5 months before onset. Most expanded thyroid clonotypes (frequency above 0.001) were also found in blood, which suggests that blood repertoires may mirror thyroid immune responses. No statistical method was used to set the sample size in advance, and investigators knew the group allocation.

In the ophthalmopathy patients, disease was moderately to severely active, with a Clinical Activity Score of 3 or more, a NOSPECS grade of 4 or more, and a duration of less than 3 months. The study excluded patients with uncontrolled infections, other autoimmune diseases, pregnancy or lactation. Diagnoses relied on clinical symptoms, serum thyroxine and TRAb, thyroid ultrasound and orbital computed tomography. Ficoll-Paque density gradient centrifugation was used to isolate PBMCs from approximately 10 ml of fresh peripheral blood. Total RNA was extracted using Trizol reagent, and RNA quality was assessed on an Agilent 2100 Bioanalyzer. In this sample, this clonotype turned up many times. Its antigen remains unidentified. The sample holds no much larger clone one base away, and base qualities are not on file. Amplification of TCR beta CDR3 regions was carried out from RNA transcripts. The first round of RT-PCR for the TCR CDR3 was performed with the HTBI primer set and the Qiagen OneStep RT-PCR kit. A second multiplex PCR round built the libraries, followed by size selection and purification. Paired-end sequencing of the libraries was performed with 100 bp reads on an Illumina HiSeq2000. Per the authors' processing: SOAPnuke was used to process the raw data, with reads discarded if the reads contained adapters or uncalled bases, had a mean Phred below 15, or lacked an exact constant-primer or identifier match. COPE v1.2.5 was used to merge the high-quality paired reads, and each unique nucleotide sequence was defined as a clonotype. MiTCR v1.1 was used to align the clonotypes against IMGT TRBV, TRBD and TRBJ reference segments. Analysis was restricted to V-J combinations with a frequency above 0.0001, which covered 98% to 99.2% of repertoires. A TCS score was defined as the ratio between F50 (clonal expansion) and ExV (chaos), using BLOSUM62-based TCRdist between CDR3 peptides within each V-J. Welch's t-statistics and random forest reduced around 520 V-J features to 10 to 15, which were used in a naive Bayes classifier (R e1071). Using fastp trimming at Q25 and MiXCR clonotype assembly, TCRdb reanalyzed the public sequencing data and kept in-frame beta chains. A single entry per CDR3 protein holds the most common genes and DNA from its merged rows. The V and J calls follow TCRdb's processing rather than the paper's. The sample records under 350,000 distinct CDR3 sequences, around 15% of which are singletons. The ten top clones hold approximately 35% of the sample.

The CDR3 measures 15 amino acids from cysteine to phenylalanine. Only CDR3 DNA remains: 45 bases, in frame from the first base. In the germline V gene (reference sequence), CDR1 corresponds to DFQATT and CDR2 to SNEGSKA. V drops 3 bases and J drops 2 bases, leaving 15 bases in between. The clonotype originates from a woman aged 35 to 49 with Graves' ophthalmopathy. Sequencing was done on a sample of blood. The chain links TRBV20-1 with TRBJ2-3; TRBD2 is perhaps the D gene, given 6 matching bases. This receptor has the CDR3 CSASSAGSITDTQYF. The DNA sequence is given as TGCAGTGCTAGTTCGGCCGGGAGCATCACAGATACGCAGTATTTT.